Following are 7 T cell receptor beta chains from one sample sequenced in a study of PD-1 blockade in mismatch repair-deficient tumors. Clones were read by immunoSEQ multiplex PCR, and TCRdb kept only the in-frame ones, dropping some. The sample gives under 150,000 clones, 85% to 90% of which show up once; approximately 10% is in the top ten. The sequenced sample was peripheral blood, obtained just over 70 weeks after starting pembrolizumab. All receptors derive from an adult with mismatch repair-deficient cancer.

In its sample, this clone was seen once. The CDR3 region is CASSFWGNTEAFF. The CDR3, as DNA: TGTGCCAGCAGCTTTTGGGGGAACACTGAAGCTTTCTTT. The chain couples TRBV5-4 to TRBJ1-1; D uncertain. The CDR3 has 13 residues. Trimming removed 2 bases from V and 1 base from J, with 6 bases in between. Looked up from germline, CDR1 is SGHNT and CDR2 is YYREEE (reference sequence).

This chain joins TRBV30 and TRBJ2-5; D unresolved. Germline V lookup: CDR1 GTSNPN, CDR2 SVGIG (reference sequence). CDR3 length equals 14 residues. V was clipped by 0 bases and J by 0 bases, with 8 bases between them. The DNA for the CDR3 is TGTGCCTGGAGTGTTGATGAGGACCAAGAGACCCAGTACTTC. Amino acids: CAWSVDEDQETQYF.

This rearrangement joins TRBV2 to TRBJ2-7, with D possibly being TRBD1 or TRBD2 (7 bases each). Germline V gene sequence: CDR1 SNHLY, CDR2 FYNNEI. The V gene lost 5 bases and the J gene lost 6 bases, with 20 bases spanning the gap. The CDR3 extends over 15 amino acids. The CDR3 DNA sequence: TGTGCCAGCAGTTACCATGGGCAGGGGGAGGGCGAGCAGTACTTC. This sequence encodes CASSYHGQGEGEQYF.

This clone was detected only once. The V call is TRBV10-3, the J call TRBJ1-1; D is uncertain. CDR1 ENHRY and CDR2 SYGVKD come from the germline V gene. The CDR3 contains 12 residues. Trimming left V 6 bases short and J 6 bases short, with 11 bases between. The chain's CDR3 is CAISQTGAEAFF. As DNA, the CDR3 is TGTGCCATCAGCCAGACTGGAGCTGAAGCTTTCTTT.

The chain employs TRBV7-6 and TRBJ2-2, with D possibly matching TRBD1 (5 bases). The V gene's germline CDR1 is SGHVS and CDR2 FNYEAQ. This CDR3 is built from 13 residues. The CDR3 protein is CAAGLKGSGELFF. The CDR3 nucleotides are TGTGCTGCAGGCTTGAAGGGGTCCGGGGAGCTGTTTTTT.

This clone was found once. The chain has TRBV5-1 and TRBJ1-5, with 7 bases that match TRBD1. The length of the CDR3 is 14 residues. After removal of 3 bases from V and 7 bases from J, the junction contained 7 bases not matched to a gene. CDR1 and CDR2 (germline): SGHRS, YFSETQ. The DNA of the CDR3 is TGCGCCAGCAGCTCCGGGGCAGGGGGACAGCCCCAGCATTTT. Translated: CASSSGAGGQPQHF.

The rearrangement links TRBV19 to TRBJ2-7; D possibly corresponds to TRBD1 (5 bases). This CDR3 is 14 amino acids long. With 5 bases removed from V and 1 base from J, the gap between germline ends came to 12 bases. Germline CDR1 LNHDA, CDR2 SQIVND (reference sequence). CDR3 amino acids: CASSLRTFSYEQYF. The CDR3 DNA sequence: TGTGCCAGTAGTCTCAGGACATTTTCCTACGAGCAGTACTTC.